Listed below are T cell receptor beta chains from one sample, sequenced in a study of cytomegalovirus exposure and HLA in healthy donors. The protocol was immunoSEQ multiplex PCR, while the TCRdb copy is restricted to in-frame clones and leaves out a portion. The sample holds around 150,000 clones, 79% seen once. Sequencing input: PBMCs. The receptor set was obtained from a man between 40 and 49 years old in good health and CMV-seropositive. Each CDR3 is given with its conserved first and last residue. The D gene is left open where the match is weak. Expanded clones are given a class, and other clones once, few, many or no size at all.

CDR3: CASSTYTDSGNTIYF
DNA: TGTGCCAGCAGTACATACACCGACTCTGGAAACACCATATATTTT
V: TRBV2
J: TRBJ1-3
D: -
size: -

CDR3: CASSVDRVGYGYTF
DNA: TGTGCCAGCAGCGTAGACAGGGTAGGCTATGGCTACACCTTC
V: TRBV13
J: TRBJ1-2
D: TRBD1
size: -

CDR3: CASRATSGTVHEQFF
DNA: TGTGCCAGCAGGGCTACTAGCGGGACTGTCCATGAGCAGTTCTTC
V: TRBV6-1
J: TRBJ2-1
D: TRBD2
size: -

CDR3: CATNTGVPGELFF
DNA: TGTGCCACCAATACAGGGGTACCCGGGGAGCTGTTTTTT
V: TRBV13
J: TRBJ2-2
D: TRBD1
size: -

CDR3: CASSLGTGQPQHF
DNA: TGTGCCAGCAGCTTGGGGACAGGGCAGCCCCAGCATTTT
V: TRBV5-4
J: TRBJ1-5
D: TRBD1
size: -

CDR3: CASSLVGTSSETQYF
DNA: TGTGCCAGCAGCTTAGTTGGGACTAGTAGTGAGACCCAGTACTTC
V: TRBV7-2
J: TRBJ2-5
D: TRBD2
size: few

CDR3: CASSLRTRGNTEAFF
DNA: TGTGCCAGCAGCTTACGGACCAGGGGGAACACTGAAGCTTTCTTT
V: TRBV7-9
J: TRBJ1-1
D: -
size: once

CDR3: CAWSPQGVGTEAFF
DNA: TGTGCCTGGAGTCCACAGGGGGTCGGCACTGAAGCTTTCTTT
V: TRBV30
J: TRBJ1-1
D: TRBD1
size: -

CDR3: CASSQPPRTTPAEAFF
DNA: TGTGCCAGCAGCCAGCCGCCTAGGACAACTCCAGCTGAAGCTTTCTTT
V: TRBV7-8
J: TRBJ1-1
D: -
size: -

CDR3: CASSAGVLLETQYF
DNA: TGTGCCAGCAGCGCGGGGGTACTATTAGAGACCCAGTACTTC
V: TRBV9
J: TRBJ2-5
D: -
size: few

CDR3: CASSRWSWNEQFF
DNA: TGTGCCAGCAGTCGATGGAGCTGGAATGAGCAGTTCTTC
V: TRBV5-8
J: TRBJ2-1
D: -
size: -

CDR3: CASSLLAGSYNEQFF
DNA: TGTGCCAGCAGCTTACTAGCGGGCTCCTACAATGAGCAGTTCTTC
V: TRBV7-8
J: TRBJ2-1
D: TRBD2
size: -

CDR3: CAISESGQVNQPQHF
DNA: TGTGCCATCAGTGAGTCGGGGCAGGTCAATCAGCCCCAGCATTTT
V: TRBV10-3
J: TRBJ1-5
D: -
size: -

CDR3: CAWSRGGAGDMNTEAFF
DNA: TGTGCCTGGAGTCGGGGGGGGGCAGGGGACATGAACACTGAAGCTTTCTTT
V: TRBV30
J: TRBJ1-1
D: -
size: -

CDR3: CASSQVQGTQLRYEQYF
DNA: TGTGCCAGCAGCCAAGTTCAGGGGACCCAGTTAAGATACGAGCAGTACTTC
V: TRBV4-2
J: TRBJ2-7
D: -
size: -

CDR3: CAISPSGTGGYEQYF
DNA: TGTGCCATCAGTCCCTCCGGGACAGGGGGGTACGAGCAGTACTTC
V: TRBV10-3
J: TRBJ2-7
D: TRBD1
size: -

CDR3: CASSLASGEQYF
DNA: TGTGCCAGCAGCTTGGCCAGCGGCGAGCAGTACTTC
V: TRBV11-2
J: TRBJ2-7
D: -
size: -

CDR3: CAWRDSTRYGYTF
DNA: TGTGCCTGGAGGGACAGCACGCGGTATGGCTACACCTTC
V: TRBV30
J: TRBJ1-2
D: -
size: -

CDR3: CASSLAWTGGGYTF
DNA: TGTGCCAGCTCCCTAGCCTGGACAGGGGGAGGCTACACCTTC
V: TRBV28
J: TRBJ1-2
D: TRBD1
size: -

CDR3: CASSQSPTAKTEAFF
DNA: TGCGCCAGCAGCCAATCCCCGACAGCGAAAACTGAAGCTTTCTTT
V: TRBV4-1
J: TRBJ1-1
D: -
size: -

CDR3: CASSIDRGDTEAFF
DNA: TGTGCCAGTAGTATAGACAGGGGGGACACTGAAGCTTTCTTT
V: TRBV19
J: TRBJ1-1
D: TRBD1
size: -

CDR3: CAISTGEWDRDYEQYF
DNA: TGTGCCATCAGTACTGGGGAGTGGGACAGGGACTACGAGCAGTACTTC
V: TRBV10-3
J: TRBJ2-7
D: TRBD1
size: few

CDR3: CASSLDNSYNEQFF
DNA: TGTGCCAGCAGCTTAGACAACTCCTACAATGAGCAGTTCTTC
V: TRBV11-1
J: TRBJ2-1
D: -
size: few

CDR3: CASSDAGYGYTF
DNA: TGCGCCAGCAGTGATGCGGGGTATGGCTACACCTTC
V: TRBV10-1
J: TRBJ1-2
D: -
size: -

CDR3: CASSFTTSNEQFF
DNA: TGCGCCAGCAGCTTCACAACTAGCAATGAGCAGTTCTTC
V: TRBV5-1
J: TRBJ2-1
D: -
size: -

CDR3: CASSTNRGLGTEAFF
DNA: TGTGCCAGCAGTACCAACAGGGGGCTGGGCACTGAAGCTTTCTTT
V: TRBV28
J: TRBJ1-1
D: TRBD1
size: -

CDR3: CASRGTGGRSNQPQHF
DNA: TGTGCCAGTAGGGGAACAGGGGGCAGGAGCAATCAGCCCCAGCATTTT
V: TRBV19
J: TRBJ1-5
D: TRBD1
size: -

CDR3: CAWSVRGIGWNTEAFF
DNA: TGTGCCTGGAGTGTACGGGGGATAGGGTGGAACACTGAAGCTTTCTTT
V: TRBV30
J: TRBJ1-1
D: -
size: -

CDR3: CASSRTRQNPNYGYTF
DNA: TGTGCCAGCAGCCGCACCCGACAGAATCCTAACTATGGCTACACCTTC
V: TRBV11-2
J: TRBJ1-2
D: -
size: -

CDR3: CASSSPQGYNSPLHF
DNA: TGTGCCAGCAGCTCACCGCAGGGGTATAATTCACCCCTCCACTTT
V: TRBV28
J: TRBJ1-6
D: -
size: -

CDR3: CASSLGTETGNQETQYF
DNA: TGCGCCAGCAGCTTGGGCACCGAGACAGGAAACCAAGAGACCCAGTACTTC
V: TRBV5-1
J: TRBJ2-5
D: -
size: -

CDR3: CASSDRNTEAFF
DNA: TGTGCCAGCAGTGACAGGAACACTGAAGCTTTCTTT
V: TRBV11-3
J: TRBJ1-1
D: -
size: -

CDR3: CASVGQGFDYGYTF
DNA: TGTGCCAGCGTCGGACAGGGATTCGACTATGGCTACACCTTC
V: TRBV2
J: TRBJ1-2
D: TRBD1
size: few

CDR3: CASSERQGVQYNQPQHF
DNA: TGCGCCAGCAGTGAACGACAGGGGGTCCAGTACAATCAGCCCCAGCATTTT
V: TRBV10-2
J: TRBJ1-5
D: TRBD1
size: -

CDR3: CASSAGQVGTEAFF
DNA: TGCGCCAGCAGCGCGGGACAGGTGGGCACTGAAGCTTTCTTT
V: TRBV5-1
J: TRBJ1-1
D: TRBD1
size: -

CDR3: CASSPELSESYGYTF
DNA: TGTGCCAGCTCACCAGAATTATCAGAATCGTATGGCTACACCTTC
V: TRBV18
J: TRBJ1-2
D: -
size: -

CDR3: CASSQEETSTDTQYF
DNA: TGTGCCAGCAGCCAAGAGGAGACTAGCACAGATACGCAGTATTTT
V: TRBV5-8
J: TRBJ2-3
D: -
size: -

CDR3: CASSPRTGRYTEAFF
DNA: TGTGCCAGCAGCCCGAGGACAGGGAGGTACACTGAAGCTTTCTTT
V: TRBV9
J: TRBJ1-1
D: TRBD1
size: few

CDR3: CASSLTGGKTGNTIYF
DNA: TGTGCCAGCAGCCTGACAGGGGGAAAAACTGGAAACACCATATATTTT
V: TRBV7-2
J: TRBJ1-3
D: TRBD1
size: -

CDR3: CASLTNEDSAYNSPLHF
DNA: TGTGCCAGCTTGACTAACGAGGACAGTGCCTATAATTCACCCCTCCACTTT
V: TRBV28
J: TRBJ1-6
D: -
size: -

CDR3: CAWRANLNTDTQYF
DNA: TGTGCCTGGAGGGCCAATTTAAACACAGATACGCAGTATTTT
V: TRBV30
J: TRBJ2-3
D: -
size: -

CDR3: CASSQDPPFGTIYEQYF
DNA: TGCGCCAGCAGCCAAGATCCCCCCTTCGGGACTATCTACGAGCAGTACTTC
V: TRBV4-1
J: TRBJ2-7
D: TRBD2
size: -

CDR3: CASSYAVLGSTEAFF
DNA: TGTGCCAGCAGTTACGCGGTCTTGGGGAGCACTGAAGCTTTCTTT
V: TRBV6-6
J: TRBJ1-1
D: -
size: -